What follows is one TCR beta chain and its context. The target antigen is unknown. A much larger clone differs from this one at a single base, so this may be a read error. Without the conserved terminal phenylalanine or tryptophan, this CDR3 likely stems from a read error. Newly diagnosed hyperthyroidism, duration under 2 months, in patients aged 18 to 65. Diagnostic decisions used clinical symptoms, serum thyroxine and TRAb, thyroid ultrasound and orbital computed tomography. Sampled blood dates from first hyperthyroidism diagnosis, and it precedes any ophthalmopathy symptoms. The TCR beta CDR3 regions underwent amplification using RNA transcripts as the source. HTBI primers were the set used in a first-round RT-PCR of the TCR CDR3. TCRdb re-analysed the multiplex PCR reads in MiXCR, keeping a single row per CDR3 protein. This sample has 370,000 or so distinct CDR3 sequences; approximately 13% occur once, and the top ten carry around 21%.

This entry comes from a study of T cells in Graves' hyperthyroidism and ophthalmopathy. Whole-study findings and limits: Most thyroid clonotypes with frequency above 0.001 were detected in blood.

CDR1 is MDHEN and CDR2 is SYDVKM in the germline V gene. The CDR3 contains 14 residues. The V gene lost 3 bases and the J gene lost 3 bases, with 6 bases spanning the gap. V is TRBV28 and J is TRBJ1-6; no firm D call. Sequenced input: blood. The TCR comes from a man under 40 with Graves' hyperthyroidism that later progressed to Graves' ophthalmopathy. CDR3 amino acids: CASSFPVYNSPLHL. CDR3 DNA: TGTGCCAGCAGTTTCCCGGTCTATAATTCACCCCTCCACCTT.